This T cell receptor beta chain emerged from a study of beta chain features in type 1 diabetes. The V segment lost 2 bases and the J segment 6 bases; nucleotides outside the gene matches: 6. Germline CDR1 SGHVS, CDR2 FQNEAQ. The CDR3 loop spans 14 amino acids. Expressed TCRB transcripts were sequenced because the isolated RNA had all been reverse transcribed beforehand. TCRdb's table, derived via immunoSEQ multiplex PCR, lists solely in-frame clones and lacks some. This table holds about 230,000 clones, 9.6% found once. This TCR was sampled from a woman between 18 and 29 years old in good health. V gene TRBV7-8 combines with J gene TRBJ1-1; 7 bases line up with TRBD1. Sequenced input: naive CD4+ T cells from blood. The CDR3 region has the DNA TGTGCCAGCAGCTTAAACATAGGGGGCCCTGAAGCTTTCTTT. Its translation: CASSLNIGGPEAFF.